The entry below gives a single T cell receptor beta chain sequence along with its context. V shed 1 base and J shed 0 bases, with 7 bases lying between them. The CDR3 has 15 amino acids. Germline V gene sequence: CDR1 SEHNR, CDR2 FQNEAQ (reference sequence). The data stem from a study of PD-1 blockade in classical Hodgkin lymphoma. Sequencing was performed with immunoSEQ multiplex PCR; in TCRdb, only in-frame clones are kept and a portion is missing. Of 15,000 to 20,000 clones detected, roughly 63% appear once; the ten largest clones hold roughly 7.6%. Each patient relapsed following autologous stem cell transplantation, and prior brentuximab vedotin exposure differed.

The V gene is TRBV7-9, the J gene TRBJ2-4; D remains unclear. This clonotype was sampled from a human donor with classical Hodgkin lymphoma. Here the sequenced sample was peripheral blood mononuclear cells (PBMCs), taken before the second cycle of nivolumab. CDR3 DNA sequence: TGTGCCAGCAGCTTAGGGGATATAGCCAAAAACATTCAGTACTTC. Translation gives CASSLGDIAKNIQYF.